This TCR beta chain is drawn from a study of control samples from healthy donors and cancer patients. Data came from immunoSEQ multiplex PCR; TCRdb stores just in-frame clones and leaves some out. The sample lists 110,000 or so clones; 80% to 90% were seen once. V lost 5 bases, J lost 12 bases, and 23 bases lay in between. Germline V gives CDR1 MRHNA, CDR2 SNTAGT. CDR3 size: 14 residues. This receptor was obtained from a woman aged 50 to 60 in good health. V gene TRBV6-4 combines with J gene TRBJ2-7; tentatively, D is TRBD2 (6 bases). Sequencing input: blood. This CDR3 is CASSSGHGGRVGYF. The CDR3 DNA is TGTGCCAGCAGTTCTGGTCACGGGGGAAGGGTGGGGTACTTC.